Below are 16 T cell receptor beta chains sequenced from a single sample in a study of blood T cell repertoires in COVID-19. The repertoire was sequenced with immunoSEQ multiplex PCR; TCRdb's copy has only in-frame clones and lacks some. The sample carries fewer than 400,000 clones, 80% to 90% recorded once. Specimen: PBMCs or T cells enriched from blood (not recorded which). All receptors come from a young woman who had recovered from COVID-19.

The CDR3 spells CASSGTGTRFDEQYF. In DNA form, the CDR3 reads TGTGCCAGCAGCGGGACCGGGACTAGGTTCGATGAGCAGTACTTC. This sequence joins TRBV7-2 and TRBJ2-7; 8 bases match TRBD2. The V and J ends lost 5 bases and 7 bases, in that order; junction bases with no gene match: 13. This CDR3 contains 15 residues. Per germline, CDR1 SGHTA and CDR2 FQGNSA. Drawing the rest from reference TRBV7-2 and TRBJ2-7, the complete variable domain is GAGVSQSPSNKVTEKGKDVELRCDPISGHTALYWYRQSLGQGLEFLIYFQGNSAPDKSGLPSDRFSAERTGGSVSTLTIQRTQQEDSAVYLCASSGTGTRFDEQYFGPGTRLTVT.

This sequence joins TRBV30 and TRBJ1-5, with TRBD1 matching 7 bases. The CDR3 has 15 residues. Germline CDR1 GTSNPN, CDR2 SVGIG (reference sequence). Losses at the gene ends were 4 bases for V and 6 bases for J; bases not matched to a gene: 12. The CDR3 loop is CAWTPGQLGFQPQHF. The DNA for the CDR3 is TGTGCCTGGACACCGGGACAGTTGGGATTTCAGCCCCAGCATTTT.

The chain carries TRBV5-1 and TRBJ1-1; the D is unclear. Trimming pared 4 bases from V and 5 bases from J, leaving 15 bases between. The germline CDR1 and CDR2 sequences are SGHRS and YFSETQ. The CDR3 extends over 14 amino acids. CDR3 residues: CASSDPSGSTEAFF. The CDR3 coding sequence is TGCGCCAGCAGCGATCCAAGCGGGAGTACTGAAGCTTTCTTT.

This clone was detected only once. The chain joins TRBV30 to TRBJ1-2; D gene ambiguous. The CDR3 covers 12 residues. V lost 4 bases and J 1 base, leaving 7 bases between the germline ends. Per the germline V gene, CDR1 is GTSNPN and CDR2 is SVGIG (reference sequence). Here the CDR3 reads CAWTPINYGYTF. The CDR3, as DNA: TGTGCCTGGACACCTATTAACTATGGCTACACCTTC. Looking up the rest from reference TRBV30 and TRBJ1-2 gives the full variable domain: SQTIHQWPATLVQPVGSPLSLECTVEGTSNPNLYWYRQAAGRGLQLLFYSVGIGQISSEVPQNLSASRPQDRQFILSSKKLLLSDSGFYLCAWTPINYGYTFGSGTRLTVV.

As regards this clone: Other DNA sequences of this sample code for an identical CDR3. CDR3 nucleotides: TGTGCCAGCACGACAGGGGATCAGCCCCAGCATTTT. It is translated as CASTTGDQPQHF. The V gene is TRBV6-5, the J gene TRBJ1-5; 8 bases line up with TRBD1. The V gene's germline CDR1 is MNHEY and CDR2 SVGAGI. Trimming at V came to 7 bases and at J to 5 bases, leaving 1 base not matched to a gene. This CDR3 is 12 amino acids long.

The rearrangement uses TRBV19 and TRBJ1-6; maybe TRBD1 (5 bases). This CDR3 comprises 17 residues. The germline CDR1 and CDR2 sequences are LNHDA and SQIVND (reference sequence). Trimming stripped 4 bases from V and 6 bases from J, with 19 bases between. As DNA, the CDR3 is TGTGCCAGTAGTAACCTTGGTGGGGCGCCGGGTAATTCACCCCTCCACTTT. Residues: CASSNLGGAPGNSPLHF.

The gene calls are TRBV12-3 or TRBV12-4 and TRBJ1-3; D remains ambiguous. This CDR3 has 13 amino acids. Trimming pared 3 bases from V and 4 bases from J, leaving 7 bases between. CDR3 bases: TGTGCCAGCAGTTTTTACAGAGGAAACACCATATATTTT. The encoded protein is CASSFYRGNTIYF.

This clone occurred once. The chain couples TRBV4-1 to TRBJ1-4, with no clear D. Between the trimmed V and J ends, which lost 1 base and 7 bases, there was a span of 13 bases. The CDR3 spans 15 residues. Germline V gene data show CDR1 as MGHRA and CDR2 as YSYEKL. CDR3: CASSQGTWDGEKLFF. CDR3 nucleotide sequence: TGCGCCAGCAGCCAAGGGACTTGGGATGGTGAAAAACTGTTTTTT.

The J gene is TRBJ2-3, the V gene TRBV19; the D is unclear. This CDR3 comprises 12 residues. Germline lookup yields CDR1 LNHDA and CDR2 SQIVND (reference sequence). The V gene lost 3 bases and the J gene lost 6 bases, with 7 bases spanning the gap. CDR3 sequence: CASSMTGDTQYF. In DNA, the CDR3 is TGTGCCAGTAGTATGACTGGTGATACGCAGTATTTT.

DNA for the CDR3: TGTGCCACCAGCAGAGGGGTCCAGGGAGGTGAAAAACTGTTTTTT. Protein: CATSRGVQGGEKLFF. This chain connects TRBV15 to TRBJ1-4; D might be TRBD1 (5 bases). The V gene's germline CDR1 is LNHNV and CDR2 YYDKDF (reference sequence). Trimming removed 1 base at V and 7 bases at J, with 13 bases between. This CDR3 is built from 15 residues.

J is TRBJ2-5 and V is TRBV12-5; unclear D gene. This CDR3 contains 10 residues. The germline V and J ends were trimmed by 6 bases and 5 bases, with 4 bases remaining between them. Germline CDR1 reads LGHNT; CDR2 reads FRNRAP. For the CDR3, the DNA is TGTGCTAGTGGCCGGGAGACCCAGTACTTC. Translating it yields CASGRETQYF.

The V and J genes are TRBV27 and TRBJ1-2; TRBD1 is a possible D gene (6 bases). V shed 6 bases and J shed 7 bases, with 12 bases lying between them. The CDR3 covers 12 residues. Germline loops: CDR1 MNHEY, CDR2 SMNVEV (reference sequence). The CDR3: CASRTGLLGYTF. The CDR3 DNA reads TGTGCCAGCAGGACAGGTCTACTTGGCTACACCTTC.

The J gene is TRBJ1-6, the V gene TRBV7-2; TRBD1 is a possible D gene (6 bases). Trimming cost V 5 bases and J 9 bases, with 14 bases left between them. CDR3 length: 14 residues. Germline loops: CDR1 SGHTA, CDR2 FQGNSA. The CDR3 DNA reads TGTGCCAGCAGCCCACAGGGCCAGGGTTCACCCCTCCACTTT. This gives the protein CASSPQGQGSPLHF.

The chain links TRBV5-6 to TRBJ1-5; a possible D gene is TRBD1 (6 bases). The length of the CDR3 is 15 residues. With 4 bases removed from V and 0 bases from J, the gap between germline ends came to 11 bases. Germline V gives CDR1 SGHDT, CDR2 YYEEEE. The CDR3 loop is CASSAQGYSNQPQHF. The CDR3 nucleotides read TGTGCCAGCAGCGCACAGGGCTATAGCAATCAGCCCCAGCATTTT.

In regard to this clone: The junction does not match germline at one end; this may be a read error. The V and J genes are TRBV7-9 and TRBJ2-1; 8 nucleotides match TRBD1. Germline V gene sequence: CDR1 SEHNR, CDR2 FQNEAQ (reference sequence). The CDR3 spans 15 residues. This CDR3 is CASSLLRETGEVGIF. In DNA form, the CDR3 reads TGTGCCAGCAGCTTACTCCGAGAGACAGGGGAAGTCGGTATCTTC.

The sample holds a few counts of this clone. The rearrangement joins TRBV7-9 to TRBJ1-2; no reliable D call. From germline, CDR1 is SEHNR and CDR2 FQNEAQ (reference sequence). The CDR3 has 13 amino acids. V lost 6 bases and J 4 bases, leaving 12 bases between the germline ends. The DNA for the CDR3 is TGTGCCAGCAGGTCGGACTCGTTCTATGGCTACACCTTC. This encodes CASRSDSFYGYTF.